The clone carrying this T cell receptor beta chain was counted between two and nine times. No antigen is known for it. TCRdb used MiXCR to reprocess the RT-PCR reads, holding one entry per CDR3 protein. Of about 530,000 distinct CDR3 sequences listed, approximately 12% are singletons. The entry originates in a study of response to subunit inactivated influenza vaccine. Trimming took off 0 bases at V and 7 bases at J, with 14 bases between the two ends. CDR1 is SGHRS, CDR2 YFSETQ, per germline. This CDR3 spans 15 amino acids. Study results and caveats: Authors suggested each seasonal flu vaccination may recruit only limited numbers of new T cells.

This TCR derives from a man aged 45-65 years who received an inactivated influenza vaccine. Sequenced here: PBMCs from blood, sampled 40 to 50 days after vaccination. The chain carries TRBV5-1 and TRBJ2-4; TRBD1 might be the D (6 bases). CDR3 DNA sequence: TGCGCCAGCAGCTTGGAGGGGCCAGGGGCGAACATTCAGTACTTC. Its protein is CASSLEGPGANIQYF.